This entry describes one T cell receptor (beta chain). Its target is unknown. One end of the junction varies from germline; a read error may be responsible. The data were obtained in a study of PD-1 blockade in classical Hodgkin lymphoma. Across the whole study: Nivolumab was administered to patients intravenously at 3 mg/kg every 2 weeks.

After autologous stem cell transplantation all patients relapsed, and prior brentuximab vedotin exposure differed between cohorts. The study's findings and limits: In newly diagnosed patients, baseline TCR diversity was reportedly below that of healthy donors. Baseline diversity in complete responders resembled that of newly diagnosed patients. The authors have not defined what causes the repertoire differences, possibly disease activity or prior therapy.

The length of the CDR3 is 13 residues. Per germline, CDR1 GTSNPN and CDR2 SVGIG (reference sequence). The assay was immunoSEQ multiplex PCR, and TCRdb's table has in-frame clones only and misses some. The sample carries fewer than 70,000 clones, 70% to 90% recorded once. The sample consisted of peripheral blood mononuclear cells (PBMCs), taken before the second cycle of nivolumab. The receptor was isolated from a human donor with classical Hodgkin lymphoma. This chain links TRBV30 with TRBJ1-4; D not certain. The chain's CDR3 is CAWKGRDRGKTVF. The CDR3 DNA reads as TGTGCCTGGAAGGGCCGGGATAGAGGAAAAACTGTTTTT.